These 20 T cell receptor beta chains originate from one sample sequenced in a study of blood T cell repertoires in COVID-19. Profiling relied on immunoSEQ multiplex PCR, and the TCRdb table lists in-frame clones only, not all of them. Of about 120,000 clones in the sample, 60% to 85% were seen once. The sequenced sample consisted of peripheral blood. These receptor sequences come from a man aged 65 to 79 with acute or convalescent COVID-19.

The V call is TRBV5-4, the J call TRBJ2-2; a weak D match, TRBD1 (6 bases). Trimming removed 5 bases from V and 2 bases from J, with 16 bases in between. Per germline, CDR1 SGHNT and CDR2 YYREEE (reference sequence). There are 16 residues in the CDR3. The CDR3 DNA reads as TGTGCCAGCAGAATGTATGAACAGGGAAACACCGGGGAGCTGTTTTTT. Amino acid sequence: CASRMYEQGNTGELFF.

This clone was detected only a few times. The sample contains more than one DNA sequence encoding this CDR3. This sequence joins TRBV7-2 and TRBJ2-5, with D tentatively TRBD2 (6 bases). This CDR3 is built from 15 residues. The V gene lost 1 base and the J gene lost 1 base, with 10 bases spanning the gap. Germline values: CDR1 SGHTA, CDR2 FQGNSA. The CDR3, as DNA: TGTGCCAGCAGCTTAGGCGGGACGGCCCAAGAGACCCAGTACTTC. It yields the protein CASSLGGTAQETQYF. Based on the CDR3 plus reference TRBV7-2 and TRBJ2-5, the full variable domain is GAGVSQSPSNKVTEKGKDVELRCDPISGHTALYWYRQSLGQGLEFLIYFQGNSAPDKSGLPSDRFSAERTGGSVSTLTIQRTQQEDSAVYLCASSLGGTAQETQYFGPGTRLLVL.

The V gene is TRBV5-4, the J gene TRBJ1-6; perhaps TRBD1 as D (5 bases). The CDR3 runs 13 residues. V was shortened by 4 bases and J by 6 bases, with 8 bases between the two germline ends. Germline CDR1 SGHNT, CDR2 YYREEE (reference sequence). The CDR3 spells CASSSDSNSPLHF. CDR3 bases: TGTGCCAGCAGCAGCGACAGTAATTCACCCCTCCACTTT.

The chain joins TRBV6-5 to TRBJ1-4, with D unresolved. This CDR3 comprises 12 residues. CDR1 is MNHEY, CDR2 SVGAGI, per germline. Trimming removed 6 bases at V and 8 bases at J, with 10 bases between. CDR3 sequence reads: CASRRVGEKLFF. CDR3 nucleotides: TGTGCCAGCAGGCGGGTTGGAGAAAAACTGTTTTTT.

This chain links TRBV19 with TRBJ1-1; D not resolved. Germline V gene data show CDR1 as LNHDA and CDR2 as SQIVND (reference sequence). There are 13 residues in the CDR3. Trimming cost V 5 bases and J 2 bases, with 9 bases left between them. CDR3: CASSLRINTEAFF. The CDR3, as DNA: TGTGCCAGTAGTTTGCGCATAAACACTGAAGCTTTCTTT.

This clone was counted a few times. The V and J genes are TRBV10-3 and TRBJ1-3; D gene unclear. V lost 11 bases to trimming and J lost 0 bases, with 14 bases between them. Germline CDR1 reads ENHRY; CDR2 reads SYGVKD. The CDR3 contains 14 residues. In DNA, the CDR3 is TGTGCCTCCAGAGGATTCTCCTCTGGAAACACCATATATTTT. As protein: CASRGFSSGNTIYF.

The table lists this clone with a count of one. This chain links TRBV19 with TRBJ2-3, with 14 bases lining up with TRBD2. From germline, CDR1 is LNHDA and CDR2 SQIVND (reference sequence). The V segment lost 3 bases and the J segment 5 bases; nucleotides outside the gene matches: 7. The CDR3 sequence is 17 residues long. Here the CDR3 reads CASSIQTSGGVVDTQYF. The CDR3 nucleotides read TGTGCCAGTAGTATCCAGACTAGCGGGGGGGTAGTAGATACGCAGTATTTT.

This clone was seen once. This chain joins TRBV7-9 and TRBJ1-1; maybe TRBD1 (6 bases). Germline-derived CDR1 and CDR2 are SEHNR and FQNEAQ (reference sequence). This CDR3 is built from 15 residues. V was shortened by 4 bases and J by 1 base, with 13 bases between the two germline ends. In DNA form, the CDR3 reads TGTGCCAGCAGCTCTGATTGGGGGCCGAACACTGAAGCTTTCTTT. Its protein is CASSSDWGPNTEAFF.

The CDR3 region has the DNA TGCGCCAGCAGCTTGGCAGGGGAAGGAAACACCATATATTTT. Its protein is CASSLAGEGNTIYF. The V gene is TRBV5-1, the J gene TRBJ1-3; D may be TRBD1 (6 bases). The germline V gene has CDR1 SGHRS and CDR2 YFSETQ. This CDR3 region has 14 residues. Trimming took 0 bases from V and 4 from J, leaving 8 bases between them.

V is TRBV7-3 and J is TRBJ2-3, with TRBD1 identical over 8 bases. Germline lookup yields CDR1 SGHTA and CDR2 FQGTGA. V lost 4 bases to trimming and J lost 3 bases; unmatched junction nucleotides: 6. The CDR3 spans 15 residues. The CDR3 spells CASSSGQAGTDTQYF. CDR3 DNA: TGTGCCAGCAGCTCGGGACAGGCGGGGACAGATACGCAGTATTTT.

This chain joins TRBV5-5 and TRBJ1-1, with 8 bases lining up with TRBD1. Germline trimming cut 6 bases from V and 6 bases from J; bases unmatched to any gene: 13. Germline values: CDR1 SGHKS, CDR2 YYEKEE (reference sequence). The CDR3 is made up of 15 amino acids. The CDR3 DNA reads as TGTGCCAGCACTGGGACAGGTAACTATAACGCTGAAGCTTTCTTT. Amino acid sequence: CASTGTGNYNAEAFF. Filled out from reference TRBV5-5 and TRBJ1-1, the complete variable domain reads DAGVTQSPTHLIKTRGQQVTLRCSPISGHKSVSWYQQVLGQGPQFIFQYYEKEERGRGNFPDRFSARQFPNYSSELNVNALLLGDSALYLCASTGTGNYNAEAFFGQGTRLTVV.

The chain is built from TRBV6-5 and TRBJ2-1; weak D call: TRBD1 (6 bases). The CDR3 loop spans 15 amino acids. Germline CDR1 reads MNHEY; CDR2 reads SVGAGI. Between the trimmed V and J ends, which lost 6 bases and 8 bases, there was a span of 20 bases. CDR3 nucleotide sequence: TGTGCCAGCAGATATTCAAATCAGGGGAAGGATGAGCAGTTCTTC. This translates into CASRYSNQGKDEQFF.

The V and J genes are TRBV9 and TRBJ2-2; D possibly corresponds to TRBD1 (6 bases). Germline lookup yields CDR1 SGDLS and CDR2 YYNGEE. The CDR3 contains 15 residues. V gave up 4 bases and J gave up 1 base, with 11 bases separating them. CDR3 sequence reads: CASSPGHLNTGELFF. The CDR3 coding sequence is TGTGCCAGCAGCCCGGGACACCTGAACACCGGGGAGCTGTTTTTT.

V gene TRBV10-3 combines with J gene TRBJ1-1; TRBD1 is a possible D gene (5 bases). The CDR3 is made up of 15 amino acids. CDR1 is ENHRY, CDR2 SYGVKD, per germline. The V end was cut by 7 bases, the J end by 0 bases, with 15 bases between. The CDR3 DNA reads as TGTGCCATCAAACCAGAAGACAGATTGAACACTGAAGCTTTCTTT. Translating gives CAIKPEDRLNTEAFF.

A few counts support this clone. The chain combines TRBV5-4 with TRBJ1-2; possibly TRBD1 for D (5 bases). CDR3 length equals 17 residues. The V end was cut by 4 bases, the J end by 5 bases, with 24 bases between. Per germline, CDR1 SGHNT and CDR2 YYREEE (reference sequence). CDR3 DNA sequence: TGTGCCAGCAGCCCTTACCGGGGGGTTGGTGGGAATTATGGCTACACCTTC. It yields the protein CASSPYRGVGGNYGYTF. Drawing the rest from reference TRBV5-4 and TRBJ1-2, the complete variable domain is ETGVTQSPTHLIKTRGQQVTLRCSSQSGHNTVSWYQQALGQGPQFIFQYYREEENGRGNFPPRFSGLQFPNYSSELNVNALELDDSALYLCASSPYRGVGGNYGYTFGSGTRLTVV.

As DNA, the CDR3 is TGTGCCAGCACCCGGGACTCCGGGAAGGTCACTGAAGCTTTCTTT. Translation: CASTRDSGKVTEAFF. J is TRBJ1-1 and V is TRBV27; weak D call: TRBD1 (5 bases). The germline gives CDR1 MNHEY, CDR2 SMNVEV (reference sequence). Trimming took 7 bases from V and 4 from J, leaving 19 bases between them. There are 15 residues in the CDR3.

The chain employs TRBV9 and TRBJ1-3, with 9 bases fitting TRBD1. Germline loops: CDR1 SGDLS, CDR2 YYNGEE. The CDR3 runs to 16 residues. V was clipped by 4 bases and J by 2 bases; unmatched bases: 7. The CDR3 is CASSISGTGTGNTIYF. The CDR3 nucleotides read TGTGCCAGCAGCATCTCCGGGACAGGGACTGGAAACACCATATATTTT.

V gene TRBV30 combines with J gene TRBJ2-2; the match to TRBD1 covers 12 bases. This CDR3 has 16 amino acids. Looked up from germline, CDR1 is GTSNPN and CDR2 is SVGIG (reference sequence). J lost 3 bases, V lost 5 bases, and 7 bases had no gene match. The CDR3 reads CAWGDRGLAYTGELFF. CDR3 DNA sequence: TGTGCCTGGGGGGACAGGGGGCTAGCGTACACCGGGGAGCTGTTTTTT.

The V and J genes are TRBV29-1 and TRBJ1-1, with TRBD1 identical over 9 bases. From germline, CDR1 is SQVTM and CDR2 ANQGSEA. The junction had 7 bases not matched to a gene; V was cut back by 1 base and J by 4 bases. The CDR3 has 15 residues. The CDR3 is CSVEGSTGGGTEAFF. DNA for the CDR3: TGCAGCGTTGAAGGTTCGACAGGGGGAGGCACTGAAGCTTTCTTT.

This chain joins TRBV9 and TRBJ2-1; 7 bases match TRBD1. CDR1 is SGDLS, CDR2 YYNGEE, per germline. With 4 bases clipped from V and 1 base from J, the junction kept 5 bases outside the gene matches. The CDR3 totals 15 residues. CDR3 protein: CASSSYRGSYNEQFF. The CDR3 nucleotides read TGTGCCAGCAGCAGTTACAGGGGATCCTACAATGAGCAGTTCTTC.